The 30 T cell receptor beta chains listed next were all sequenced from one sample in a study of blood T cell repertoires in COVID-19. Profiled with immunoSEQ multiplex PCR; TCRdb holds only in-frame clones, not every one. The sample has about 85,000 clones, 84% seen once. Sequenced input: peripheral blood. All receptors come from a human donor in a cohort sampled during active COVID-19.

V usage is TRBV27 and J usage is TRBJ1-5, with no clear D. The CDR3 sequence is 15 residues long. Germline lookup yields CDR1 MNHEY and CDR2 SMNVEV (reference sequence). Trimming shortened V by 1 base and J by 6 bases, and 13 bases separated the two germline ends. The CDR3 here is CASSLYTAAPQPQHF. CDR3 in DNA: TGTGCCAGCAGTTTATACACGGCGGCCCCTCAGCCCCAGCATTTT.

J is TRBJ2-3 and V is TRBV6-5; D is perhaps TRBD1 (5 bases). Trimming pared 7 bases from V and 0 bases from J, leaving 11 bases between. The length of the CDR3 is 14 residues. Germline V gene sequence: CDR1 MNHEY, CDR2 SVGAGI. CDR3 DNA: TGTGCCAGCACCAGACAGTCTAGCACAGATACGCAGTATTTT. Its translation: CASTRQSSTDTQYF.

This sequence joins TRBV5-1 and TRBJ1-1; D is undetermined. The CDR3 has 13 residues. The V end was cut by 0 bases, the J end by 4 bases, with 7 bases between. Germline V gene sequence: CDR1 SGHRS, CDR2 YFSETQ. The CDR3 here is CASSLDGGTEAFF. In DNA, the CDR3 is TGCGCCAGCAGCTTGGACGGTGGCACTGAAGCTTTCTTT.

This chain joins TRBV4-2 and TRBJ2-7; a weak D match, TRBD2 (6 bases). In germline, CDR1 is LGHNA, CDR2 YNFKEQ. Trimming removed 2 bases from V and 5 bases from J, with 19 bases in between. This CDR3 has 16 residues. The CDR3 sequence: CASSQPPPWGVNEQYF. The CDR3 nucleotides are TGTGCCAGCAGCCAACCCCCGCCGTGGGGGGTAAACGAGCAGTACTTC.

For this clone: Germline and junction disagree at one end, which may indicate a read error. The chain uses TRBV5-4 and TRBJ1-4; a possible D gene is TRBD1 (5 bases). This CDR3 comprises 13 residues. Per the germline V gene, CDR1 is SGHNT and CDR2 is YYREEE (reference sequence). CDR3 region: CASSLEYRGHRVF. In nucleotides, the CDR3 is TGTGCCAGCAGCTTGGAGTATCGTGGACATCGAGTTTTT.

The chain carries TRBV19 and TRBJ1-1; TRBD1 aligns across 7 bases. Germline CDR1 is LNHDA and CDR2 is SQIVND (reference sequence). This CDR3 region has 14 residues. Trimming at V came to 6 bases and at J to 4 bases, leaving 8 bases not matched to a gene. The CDR3: CASRLQDRRTEAFF. CDR3 in DNA: TGTGCCAGTAGACTCCAGGACAGGCGCACTGAAGCTTTCTTT.

The chain recombines TRBV10-3 with TRBJ2-3, with no clear D. Germline-derived CDR1 and CDR2 are ENHRY and SYGVKD. V gave up 0 bases and J gave up 0 bases, with 10 bases separating them. The CDR3 extends over 16 amino acids. CDR3 protein: CAISESFSSSTDTQYF. CDR3 sequence (DNA): TGTGCCATCAGTGAGTCGTTCAGTTCTAGCACAGATACGCAGTATTTT.

The chain links TRBV6-5 to TRBJ1-1; D might be TRBD1 (5 bases). This CDR3 is built from 14 residues. Germline CDR1 is MNHEY and CDR2 is SVGAGI. V lost 6 bases and J lost 0, with 11 bases in between. DNA of the CDR3: TGTGCCAGCAGAGTGACAGACATGAACACTGAAGCTTTCTTT. Translation gives CASRVTDMNTEAFF.

This sequence joins TRBV10-1 and TRBJ2-5, with 8 bases lining up with TRBD1. CDR1 WNHNN and CDR2 SYGVQD come from the germline V gene (reference sequence). CDR3 length: 13 amino acids. Trimming took 5 bases from V and 4 from J; bases not matched to a gene: 3. The CDR3 region is CASSTDRGETQYF. The CDR3 DNA reads TGCGCCAGCAGTACCGACAGGGGAGAGACCCAGTACTTC.

CDR3 sequence reads: CASSADSGNQPQHF. DNA of the CDR3: TGTGCCAGCAGCGCCGACAGCGGCAATCAGCCCCAGCATTTT. The rearrangement links TRBV2 to TRBJ1-5; a possible D gene is TRBD1 (5 bases). This CDR3 comprises 14 residues. Germline loops: CDR1 SNHLY, CDR2 FYNNEI. V gave up 6 bases and J gave up 2 bases, with 11 bases separating them. Filled out from reference TRBV2 and TRBJ1-5, the complete variable domain reads EPEVTQTPSHQVTQMGQEVILRCVPISNHLYFYWYRQILGQKVEFLVSFYNNEISEKSEIFDDQFSVERPDGSNFTLKIRSTKLEDSAMYFCASSADSGNQPQHFGDGTRLSIL.

V gene TRBV4-2 combines with J gene TRBJ2-7; no definite D call. V gave up 0 bases and J gave up 0 bases, with 9 bases separating them. CDR3 size: 15 residues. Germline V lookup: CDR1 LGHNA, CDR2 YNFKEQ. The CDR3 region is CASSQELQASYEQYF. In DNA form, the CDR3 reads TGTGCCAGCAGCCAAGAGCTGCAGGCCTCCTACGAGCAGTACTTC.

The chain joins TRBV7-9 to TRBJ2-7, with TRBD1 matching over 10 bases. V dropped 5 bases and J dropped 2; count of bases not matched to a gene: 3. The CDR3 sequence is 14 residues long. Germline V CDR1 and CDR2: SEHNR, FQNEAQ (reference sequence). CDR3 DNA sequence: TGTGCCAGCAGCCCGGGGACAGGGGCCTACGAGCAGTACTTC. Its translation: CASSPGTGAYEQYF.

The chain recombines TRBV28 with TRBJ1-6; TRBD1 matches at 7 bases. The V and J ends lost 6 bases and 9 bases, in that order; junction bases with no gene match: 14. The CDR3 extends over 16 amino acids. In germline, CDR1 is MDHEN, CDR2 SYDVKM. The CDR3 sequence: CASSPPGQLSGSPLHF. The CDR3 nucleotides are TGTGCCAGCAGCCCCCCGGGACAGCTGTCTGGTTCACCCCTCCACTTT. Together with reference TRBV28 and TRBJ1-6, the CDR3 gives the full variable domain: DVKVTQSSRYLVKRTGEKVFLECVQDMDHENMFWYRQDPGLGLRLIYFSYDVKMKEKGDIPEGYSVSREKKERFSLILESASTNQTSMYLCASSPPGQLSGSPLHFGNGTRLTVT.

The CDR3 coding sequence is TGCGCCAGCAGTGAAGCTAGCGCGAGCACAGATACGCAGTATTTT. Translation: CASSEASASTDTQYF. The rearrangement links TRBV10-1 to TRBJ2-3; TRBD2 might be the D (6 bases). The V gene's germline CDR1 is WNHNN and CDR2 SYGVQD (reference sequence). The CDR3 has 15 residues. Trimming shortened V by 3 bases and J by 0 bases, and 10 bases separated the two germline ends.

The chain is built from TRBV27 and TRBJ2-7; 8 nucleotides agree with TRBD1. Germline V lookup: CDR1 MNHEY, CDR2 SMNVEV (reference sequence). The CDR3 is 16 residues long. Trimming removed 2 bases from V and 0 bases from J; junction bases left unmatched: 6. The CDR3 DNA reads TGTGCCAGCAGTTTACCCAGGGACAGGAGCTCCTACGAGCAGTACTTC. Encoded protein: CASSLPRDRSSYEQYF.

The chain combines TRBV10-2 with TRBJ2-5; TRBD2 agrees at 7 bases. The CDR3 is 15 amino acids. Trimming took 8 bases from V and 4 from J; bases not matched to a gene: 13. Germline CDR1 and CDR2: WSHSY and SAAADI. The CDR3 sequence: CASRGLGGKGETQYF. CDR3 coding DNA: TGCGCCAGCCGTGGTTTGGGGGGGAAAGGAGAGACCCAGTACTTC.

The J gene is TRBJ2-2, the V gene TRBV4-1; D is ambiguous. From germline, CDR1 is MGHRA and CDR2 YSYEKL. The V end was cut by 0 bases, the J end by 2 bases, with 7 bases between. There are 15 residues in the CDR3. CDR3 in amino acids: CASSQDRGNTGELFF. The CDR3 DNA is TGCGCCAGCAGCCAAGATAGAGGCAACACCGGGGAGCTGTTTTTT.

The chain's CDR3 is CASSFAWGKGQGLHEQYF. Here the CDR3 DNA reads TGTGCCAGCAGCTTCGCCTGGGGAAAGGGACAGGGGCTTCACGAGCAGTACTTC. V is TRBV11-2 and J is TRBJ2-7, with 10 bases that match TRBD1. CDR1 and CDR2 from the germline V gene are SGHAT and FQNNGV. This CDR3 region has 18 residues. With V trimmed by 3 bases and J by 5 bases, 16 bases remained unmatched.

The V gene is TRBV7-3, the J gene TRBJ2-2; D call uncertain. CDR1 SGHTA and CDR2 FQGTGA come from the germline V gene. CDR3 size: 17 residues. Trimming shortened V by 2 bases and J by 1 base, and 14 bases separated the two germline ends. Here the CDR3 reads CASSLLSAVGNTGELFF. The CDR3 coding sequence is TGTGCCAGCAGCTTATTGAGCGCAGTGGGGAACACCGGGGAGCTGTTTTTT.

V and J are TRBV13 and TRBJ1-2; 8 nucleotides match TRBD1. CDR3 size: 15 residues. V gave up 4 bases and J gave up 6 bases; unmatched junction bases: 10. CDR1 and CDR2 (germline): PRHDT, FYEKMQ (reference sequence). In DNA, the CDR3 is TGTGCCAGCAGCTCCGGACAGGGCCGAATCAATGGCTACACCTTC. Translation: CASSSGQGRINGYTF.

CDR3 protein: CASSLRPVNSNQPQHF. CDR3 bases: TGTGCCAGCAGCTTGAGGCCGGTTAATAGCAATCAGCCCCAGCATTTT. The J gene is TRBJ1-5, the V gene TRBV11-2; D remains unclear. The length of the CDR3 is 16 residues. The V end lost 3 bases, the J end lost 0 bases, and 12 bases lay between the germline ends. CDR1 and CDR2 from the germline V gene are SGHAT and FQNNGV.

V is TRBV14 and J is TRBJ2-3; 7 bases match TRBD2. The CDR3 loop spans 16 amino acids. Germline V lookup: CDR1 SGHDN, CDR2 FVKESK. V trimming: 4 bases; J trimming: 2 bases; junction bases outside the gene matches: 9. In DNA form, the CDR3 reads TGTGCCAGCAGCCCGCGGGGGTCTACATACACAGATACGCAGTATTTT. Its translation is CASSPRGSTYTDTQYF.

V usage is TRBV18 and J usage is TRBJ2-3, with TRBD2 matching over 8 bases. The CDR3 is made up of 13 amino acids. Germline CDR1 is KGHSH and CDR2 is LQKENI. Losses at the gene ends were 3 bases for V and 14 bases for J; bases not matched to a gene: 10. The CDR3 DNA is TGTGCCAGCTCACCCGCCGGGACTAGTACACTGTATTTT. The encoded protein is CASSPAGTSTLYF.

CDR3 residues: CASTGGISGNTIYF. The CDR3 coding sequence is TGCGCCAGCACGGGGGGGATCTCTGGAAACACCATATATTTT. This chain joins TRBV5-1 and TRBJ1-3; tentatively, D is TRBD1 (5 bases). Trimming removed 6 bases at V and 0 bases at J, with 10 bases between. The CDR3 covers 14 residues. Looked up from germline, CDR1 is SGHRS and CDR2 is YFSETQ.

This clone was seen only once. J is TRBJ1-4 and V is TRBV28; no clear D gene. V was trimmed by 6 bases and J by 8 bases, leaving 16 bases between them. Germline values: CDR1 MDHEN, CDR2 SYDVKM. The CDR3 runs to 14 residues. The CDR3 sequence is CASRTGEHIEKLFF. The CDR3 region has the DNA TGTGCCAGCAGAACCGGGGAGCACATAGAAAAACTGTTTTTT.

The chain links TRBV5-1 to TRBJ2-2, with 12 bases identical to TRBD1. Losses at the gene ends were 5 bases for V and 8 bases for J; bases not matched to a gene: 4. The germline V gene has CDR1 SGHRS and CDR2 YFSETQ. The CDR3 spans 14 residues. CDR3 nucleotide sequence: TGCGCCAGCAGGGGACAGGGGGCTGCAGGGGAGCTGTTTTTT. Translated: CASRGQGAAGELFF. Supplemented by reference TRBV5-1 and TRBJ2-2, the full variable domain reads KAGVTQTPRYLIKTRGQQVTLSCSPISGHRSVSWYQQTPGQGLQFLFEYFSETQRNKGNFPGRFSGRQFSNSRSEMNVSTLELGDSALYLCASRGQGAAGELFFGEGSRLTVL.

This sequence joins TRBV5-6 and TRBJ1-2; tentative D call: TRBD1 (6 bases). CDR3 size: 15 residues. Between the trimmed V and J ends, which lost 2 bases and 0 bases, there was a span of 11 bases. The germline gives CDR1 SGHDT, CDR2 YYEEEE. The CDR3 DNA reads as TGTGCCAGCAGCTTACAGGGACCTTCTAACTATGGCTACACCTTC. Its translation: CASSLQGPSNYGYTF.

This clone showed up just once. The CDR3, as DNA: TGTGCCAGCAGCTATGCGTTTGGTGAGCAGTACTTC. Its protein product is CASSYAFGEQYF. The chain links TRBV5-4 to TRBJ2-7; the D is unclear. CDR1 and CDR2 from the germline V gene are SGHNT and YYREEE (reference sequence). Trimming took 3 bases from V and 7 from J, leaving 11 bases between them. CDR3 size: 12 residues.

The V call is TRBV9, the J call TRBJ1-6; D remains unclear. Germline-derived CDR1 and CDR2 are SGDLS and YYNGEE. This CDR3 region has 14 residues. V gave up 1 base and J gave up 5 bases, with 7 bases separating them. The CDR3 nucleotides are TGTGCCAGCAGCGTAAAGGGAGATAATTCACCCCTCCACTTT. Its translation: CASSVKGDNSPLHF.

This clone was seen a few times. The rearrangement links TRBV30 to TRBJ1-6, with D tentatively TRBD1 (6 bases). The ends were cut back, 1 base at V and 1 base at J, with 8 bases in the middle. The CDR3 sequence is 15 residues long. Per the germline V gene, CDR1 is GTSNPN and CDR2 is SVGIG (reference sequence). The CDR3 sequence is CAWSGGQSYNSPLHF. CDR3 DNA sequence: TGTGCCTGGAGTGGAGGACAGTCCTATAATTCACCCCTCCACTTT.